Below are 3 T cell receptor beta chains sequenced from a single sample in a study of T cell responses to AZD1222 COVID-19 vaccine. Repertoires were generated with immunoSEQ multiplex PCR, while TCRdb's copy carries only in-frame clones and drops some. The sample lists about 79,000 clones, approximately 90% seen once, with roughly 27% in the top ten. Material: peripheral blood, obtained 28 days after the second AZD1222 dose. The source is an adult who received the AZD1222 COVID-19 vaccine.

The gene calls are TRBV7-8 and TRBJ2-7; possible D gene TRBD2, 6 bases. Germline lookup yields CDR1 SGHVS and CDR2 FQNEAQ. CDR3 length: 14 amino acids. Trimming left V 6 bases short and J 2 bases short, with 14 bases between. CDR3 DNA: TGTGCCAGCAGGAGTGGGACTGGAGCCTACGAGCAGTACTTC. Protein sequence: CASRSGTGAYEQYF.

The rearrangement joins TRBV5-1 to TRBJ2-7; a weak D match, TRBD1 (6 bases). Between the trimmed V and J ends, which lost 5 bases and 5 bases, there was a span of 11 bases. The CDR3 is made up of 12 amino acids. Germline CDR1 and CDR2: SGHRS and YFSETQ. DNA of the CDR3: TGCGCCAGCAGACTGGGGGCCAACGAGCAGTACTTC. Protein product: CASRLGANEQYF.

By sample fraction, this clone is large. The chain combines TRBV6-1 with TRBJ2-6, with D possibly matching TRBD2 (6 bases). The CDR3 runs 16 residues. Germline V gene sequence: CDR1 MNHNS, CDR2 SASEGT. Between the trimmed V and J ends, which lost 2 bases and 2 bases, there was a span of 10 bases. CDR3 sequence (DNA): TGTGCCAGCAGTGAAAATGCGGGGACTGGGGCCAACGTCCTGACTTTC. This translates into CASSENAGTGANVLTF.